The 9 T cell receptor beta chains below were found in one sample sequenced in a study of CD8 T cells in ankylosing spondylitis. Their antigens remain unidentified. Study-wide findings and caveats: Ankylosing spondylitis blood appeared to carry a characteristic TCR beta motif of roughly 8 highly homologous variants.

MiXCR was run by TCRdb on the 5' RACE reads, yielding one entry per CDR3 protein. This table has more than 650,000 distinct CDR3 sequences, roughly 10% appearing once. Sequencing was carried out using blood, either unsorted or a sorted T cell fraction (not recorded which). The receptors stem from a male donor with ankylosing spondylitis.

The table lists this clonotype with many counts. This chain uses TRBV20-1 with TRBJ2-7, with 7 positions matching TRBD1. Germline CDR1 reads DFQATT; CDR2 reads SNEGSKA (reference sequence). The V and J ends lost 6 bases and 4 bases, in that order; junction bases with no gene match: 3. This CDR3 spans 11 amino acids. CDR3 loop: CSAGGGYEQYF. CDR3 nucleotides: TGCAGTGCAGGGGGCGGGTACGAGCAGTACTTC.

The chain uses TRBV4-2 and TRBJ2-2; D is perhaps TRBD1 (5 bases). V was trimmed by 2 bases and J by 7 bases, leaving 14 bases between them. The CDR3 covers 15 residues. Per the germline V gene, CDR1 is LGHNA and CDR2 is YNFKEQ. This CDR3 is CASSQNWQGSGELFF. CDR3 DNA sequence: TGTGCCAGCAGCCAAAATTGGCAGGGAAGCGGGGAGCTGTTTTTT.

This clonotype was observed a handful of times. The rearrangement uses TRBV9 and TRBJ2-1, with D uncertain. The ends were cut back, 0 bases at V and 5 bases at J, with 15 bases in the middle. This CDR3 spans 16 amino acids. The germline CDR1 and CDR2 sequences are SGDLS and YYNGEE. In nucleotides, the CDR3 is TGTGCCAGCAGCGTAGCTTCCCCTAGGGATAACAATGAGCAGTTCTTC. This translates into CASSVASPRDNNEQFF.

This clonotype was seen many times. The V and J genes are TRBV15 and TRBJ1-1; a possible D gene is TRBD1 (5 bases). V was cut by 5 bases and J by 0 bases, with 10 bases left in between. This CDR3 contains 14 residues. Germline V gene sequence: CDR1 LNHNV, CDR2 YYDKDF (reference sequence). The CDR3 reads CATSYRSMNTEAFF. CDR3 DNA: TGTGCCACCAGCTACAGGTCCATGAACACTGAAGCTTTCTTT.

In its sample, this clonotype was seen a few times. V and J are TRBV20-1 and TRBJ2-7, with 8 positions matching TRBD1. The CDR3 loop spans 11 amino acids. V lost 4 bases and J lost 6; bases outside the gene matches: 2. Looked up from germline, CDR1 is DFQATT and CDR2 is SNEGSKA (reference sequence). CDR3 protein: CSAKQGGEQYF. The CDR3 DNA sequence: TGCAGTGCTAAACAGGGGGGCGAGCAGTACTTC.

This clonotype was seen at least ten times. The V and J genes are TRBV20-1 and TRBJ2-7, with no clear D. V was shortened by 5 bases and J by 4 bases, with 12 bases between the two germline ends. Germline CDR1 and CDR2: DFQATT and SNEGSKA (reference sequence). The CDR3 runs to 12 residues. This CDR3 is CSAPSGWYEQYF. CDR3 nucleotide sequence: TGCAGTGCTCCCTCTGGGTGGTACGAGCAGTACTTC.

The chain employs TRBV6-2 or TRBV6-3 and TRBJ2-7; no reliable D call. Trimming shortened V by 2 bases and J by 7 bases, and 12 bases separated the two germline ends. This CDR3 has 13 amino acids. Germline CDR1 reads MNHEY; CDR2 reads SVGEGT. CDR3 bases: TGTGCCAGCAGTTACCGGCTCCACTTGGAGCAGTACTTC. It specifies CASSYRLHLEQYF.

This clonotype appeared many times. This chain links TRBV7-8 with TRBJ2-5; no definite D call. Trimming stripped 3 bases from V and 5 bases from J, with 10 bases between. The CDR3 consists of 13 residues. Germline V CDR1 and CDR2: SGHVS, FQNEAQ. DNA for the CDR3: TGTGCCAGCAGCTTCCAGCCCCGGGAGACCCAGTACTTC. Translating gives CASSFQPRETQYF.

This chain joins TRBV20-1 and TRBJ2-2; a possible D gene is TRBD2 (6 bases). Trimming took 3 bases from V and 4 from J, leaving 6 bases between them. This CDR3 has 12 amino acids. Germline loops: CDR1 DFQATT, CDR2 SNEGSKA (reference sequence). The CDR3 sequence is CSASGSTGELFF. The CDR3 nucleotides are TGCAGTGCTAGCGGGAGCACCGGGGAGCTGTTTTTT.